The next 2 T cell receptor beta chains were all read from a single sample in a study of cytomegalovirus exposure and HLA in healthy donors. PCR employed 60 Vbeta and 13 Jbeta primers. Clones were sequenced by immunoSEQ multiplex PCR, and TCRdb holds only the in-frame ones, with some missing. The sample shows 95,000 to 150,000 clones, about 75% of them seen only once. Specimen: PBMCs. These TCRs come from a man aged 55 to 70 in good health and CMV-seropositive.

This clone was counted between two and nine times. The chain uses TRBV11-2 and TRBJ2-7; D remains unclear. Germline V lookup: CDR1 SGHAT, CDR2 FQNNGV. V was pared by 5 bases and J by 2 bases, with 10 bases between. There are 13 residues in the CDR3. The CDR3 region is CASSPLGPYEQYF. CDR3 coding DNA: TGTGCCAGCAGCCCCCTCGGTCCCTACGAGCAGTACTTC. The whole variable domain, remainder taken from reference TRBV11-2 and TRBJ2-7, is EAGVAQSPRYKIIEKRQSVAFWCNPISGHATLYWYQQILGQGPKLLIQFQNNGVVDDSQLPKDRFSAERLKGVDSTLKIQPAKLEDSAVYLCASSPLGPYEQYFGPGTRLTVT.

V gene TRBV5-1 combines with J gene TRBJ2-3; the match to TRBD1 covers 8 bases. Trimming at V came to 3 bases and at J to 2 bases, leaving 14 bases not matched to a gene. Germline assignment: CDR1 SGHRS and CDR2 YFSETQ. The CDR3 runs to 18 residues. CDR3: CASSWTGPQQVITDTQYF. The CDR3 DNA reads as TGCGCCAGCAGCTGGACAGGGCCCCAACAAGTGATCACAGATACGCAGTATTTT.